Here is one T cell receptor beta chain with its context. No antigen is known for it. It was roughly 200 ng DNA, approximately 28,000 T cell genomes, that sorted-subset replicate PCRs used. Sequencing used immunoSEQ multiplex PCR; TCRdb keeps in-frame clones, though not all of them. Among 2 million to 2.5 million clones, roughly 93% were seen once, and the ten largest hold around 0.37%. These data come from a study of shared clonotypes between healthy human individuals. Study-level information: CD4 naive cells filled three plates per donor, CD4 memory three, CD8 naive two and CD8 memory one.

Overall study results and limits: Larger richness was generally estimated for naive than memory subsets. The sharing of approximately 4.6% of naive CD4 clonotypes was seen across a few donors.

Source material: naive CD4+ T cells from PBMCs. The subset: CD45RA+ positively selected. This sequence originates from a man aged 18 to 35 in good health. Some clones in this sample may be carry-over from other donors' samples.

This CDR3 reads CASSPKGTWEQFF. The CDR3 DNA is TGTGCCAGCAGCCCAAAGGGTACCTGGGAGCAGTTCTTC. The rearrangement joins TRBV7-2 to TRBJ2-1; D call uncertain. CDR3 length equals 13 residues. Between the trimmed V and J ends, which lost 5 bases and 10 bases, there was a span of 15 bases. Looked up from germline, CDR1 is SGHTA and CDR2 is FQGNSA. Filled out from reference TRBV7-2 and TRBJ2-1, the complete variable domain reads GAGVSQSPSNKVTEKGKDVELRCDPISGHTALYWYRQSLGQGLEFLIYFQGNSAPDKSGLPSDRFSAERTGGSVSTLTIQRTQQEDSAVYLCASSPKGTWEQFFGPGTRLTVL.